Only one count was recorded for the clone carrying this TCR beta chain. What it binds is not known. This CDR3 contains 16 residues. The germline CDR1 and CDR2 sequences are LNHDA and SQIVND (reference sequence). V was pared by 4 bases and J by 4 bases, with 19 bases between. The sample originates from a study of shared clonotypes between healthy human individuals. Study-wide results and caveats: The genetic and exposure-history diversity represented was limited by few donors. Sharing of clonotypes among donors was expected to vary with sequencing depth.

As handled by the study authors: For the immunoSEQ data, sequences were junction-only without quality scores, so filtering differed. Measured with immunoSEQ multiplex PCR; TCRdb has only the in-frame clones, and not every one. V and J calls and clone size follow that table, whereas D and trimming were derived from the DNA. The sample contains about 500,000 clones, around 77% of which appear only once. The rearrangement uses TRBV19 and TRBJ1-1; D may be TRBD1 (5 bases). The TCR was taken from a woman aged 40 to 50 in good health. Some clones in this sample may be carry-over from other donors' samples. Sequencing used PBMCs. DNA for the CDR3: TGTGCCAGTAGTAGGGCAGGGCGGCTGGGTAGCACTGAAGCTTTCTTT. It encodes CASSRAGRLGSTEAFF.